This T cell receptor (beta chain) emerged from a study of blood T cells in healthy people across ages. A word on this clonotype: Its antigen is not identified.

Whole-study findings and limits: Roughly linear declines in TCR beta diversity per million T cells occurred with age. Whereas aged donors had fewer naive CD4+ cells, long-lived donors had more of them and higher diversity.

The second PCR ran roughly 6 to 11 cycles with a sample-barcoded 5' primer and J-beta primers. The yield of each sample was at least 2.5 million CDR3-containing paired-end reads. TCRdb redid the calling of the 5' RACE reads with MiXCR, one entry per CDR3 protein. The table lists about 670,000 distinct CDR3 sequences, 52% of them singletons, with 13% in the top ten. The source is a woman older than 75 in good health. The sequenced sample was blood.

The CDR3 loop reads CSARTGGLSNQPQHF. The CDR3 region has the DNA TGCAGTGCTAGGACAGGGGGCTTAAGCAATCAGCCCCAGCATTTT. This sequence joins TRBV20-1 and TRBJ1-5; 10 nucleotides agree with TRBD1. The V gene end was trimmed by 3 bases and the J gene end by 1 base; junction bases not matched to a gene: 3. Germline loops: CDR1 DFQATT, CDR2 SNEGSKA (reference sequence). The CDR3 is 15 residues long.